This TCR beta chain originates from a study of blood T cell repertoires in COVID-19. Turning to the study itself: The origin of the acute and convalescent COVID-19 samples was the United States, Italy and Spain. T cells, B-cell-depleted T cells, or PBMCs provided the cDNA or gDNA that served as material.

Germline-derived CDR1 and CDR2 are SGHRS and YFSETQ. Trimming at V came to 4 bases and at J to 5 bases, leaving 4 bases not matched to a gene. The CDR3 covers 13 residues. Original analysis: Amplified reference gene primers provided the basis for estimating nucleated cell counts. Sequenced by immunoSEQ multiplex PCR; TCRdb stores in-frame clones only, minus some. From that table come the V and J calls and clone size; the DNA was used to work out D and trimming. The sample records about 85,000 clones, 90% being singletons. The receptor was isolated from an elderly woman with active or convalescent COVID-19. The specimen sequenced was peripheral blood. The V call is TRBV5-1, the J call TRBJ2-3; 7 nucleotides line up with TRBD2. CDR3 bases: TGCGCCAGCAGCAACCCGGGGGGAGATACGCAGTATTTT. Amino acid sequence: CASSNPGGDTQYF.